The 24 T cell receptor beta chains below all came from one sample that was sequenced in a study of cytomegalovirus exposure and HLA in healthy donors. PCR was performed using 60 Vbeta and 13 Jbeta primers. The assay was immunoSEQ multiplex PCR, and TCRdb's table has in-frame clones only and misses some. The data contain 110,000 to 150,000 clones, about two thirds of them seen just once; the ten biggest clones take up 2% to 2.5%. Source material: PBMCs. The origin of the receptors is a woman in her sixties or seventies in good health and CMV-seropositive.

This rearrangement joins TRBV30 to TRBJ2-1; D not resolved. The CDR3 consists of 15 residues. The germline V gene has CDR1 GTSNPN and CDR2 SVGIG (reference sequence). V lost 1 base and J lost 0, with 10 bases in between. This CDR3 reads CAWSGYPSSYNEQFF. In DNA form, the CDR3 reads TGTGCCTGGAGTGGGTACCCTAGCTCCTACAATGAGCAGTTCTTC.

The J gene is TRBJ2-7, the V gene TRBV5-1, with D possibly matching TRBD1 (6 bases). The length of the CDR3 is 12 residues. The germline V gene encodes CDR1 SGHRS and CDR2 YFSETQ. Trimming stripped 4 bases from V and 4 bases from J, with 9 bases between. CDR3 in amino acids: CASSNRAYEQYF. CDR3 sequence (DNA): TGCGCCAGCAGCAACAGGGCGTACGAGCAGTACTTC.

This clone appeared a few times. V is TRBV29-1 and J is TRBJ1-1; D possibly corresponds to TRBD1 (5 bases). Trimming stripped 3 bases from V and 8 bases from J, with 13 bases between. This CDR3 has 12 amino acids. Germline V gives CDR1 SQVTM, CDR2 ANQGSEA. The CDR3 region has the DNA TGCAGCGTTGACGGGGGGTGGGGAGAAGCTTTCTTT. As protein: CSVDGGWGEAFF.

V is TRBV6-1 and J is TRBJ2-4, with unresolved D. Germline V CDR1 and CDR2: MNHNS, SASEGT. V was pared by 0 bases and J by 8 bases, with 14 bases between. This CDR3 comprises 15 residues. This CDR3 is CASSEARGNFDIQYF. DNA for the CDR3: TGTGCCAGCAGTGAAGCGAGAGGTAACTTTGACATTCAGTACTTC.

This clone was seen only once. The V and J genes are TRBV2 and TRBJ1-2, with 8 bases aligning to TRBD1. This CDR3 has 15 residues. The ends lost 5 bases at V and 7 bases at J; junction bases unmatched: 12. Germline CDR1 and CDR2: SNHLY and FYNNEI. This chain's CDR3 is CASSSSGQGVSGYTF. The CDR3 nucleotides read TGTGCCAGCAGTAGCTCCGGACAGGGAGTGAGTGGCTACACCTTC. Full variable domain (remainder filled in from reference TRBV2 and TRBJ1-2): EPEVTQTPSHQVTQMGQEVILRCVPISNHLYFYWYRQILGQKVEFLVSFYNNEISEKSEIFDDQFSVERPDGSNFTLKIRSTKLEDSAMYFCASSSSGQGVSGYTFGSGTRLTVV.

The CDR3 protein is CASSEALPGGNEQFF. CDR3 in DNA: TGTGCCAGCAGTGAAGCGCTTCCAGGGGGGAATGAGCAGTTCTTC. The rearrangement links TRBV6-1 to TRBJ2-1; a possible D gene is TRBD1 (7 bases). This CDR3 has 15 amino acids. V lost 0 bases, J lost 7 bases, and 13 bases lay in between. Germline lookup yields CDR1 MNHNS and CDR2 SASEGT.

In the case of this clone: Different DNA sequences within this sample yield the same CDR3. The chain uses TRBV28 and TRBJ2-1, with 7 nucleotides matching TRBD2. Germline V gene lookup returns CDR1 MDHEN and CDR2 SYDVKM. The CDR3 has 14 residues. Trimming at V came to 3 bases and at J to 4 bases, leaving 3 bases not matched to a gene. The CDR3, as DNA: TGTGCCAGCAGTTTCAGGCGGGGGTACAATGAGCAGTTCTTC. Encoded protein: CASSFRRGYNEQFF.

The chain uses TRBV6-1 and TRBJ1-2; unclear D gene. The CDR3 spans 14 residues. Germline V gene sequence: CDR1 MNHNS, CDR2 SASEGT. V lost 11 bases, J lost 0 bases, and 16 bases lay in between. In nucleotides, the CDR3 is TGTGCCGTCAACTTTATGTGGTCTAACTATGGCTACACCTTC. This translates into CAVNFMWSNYGYTF.

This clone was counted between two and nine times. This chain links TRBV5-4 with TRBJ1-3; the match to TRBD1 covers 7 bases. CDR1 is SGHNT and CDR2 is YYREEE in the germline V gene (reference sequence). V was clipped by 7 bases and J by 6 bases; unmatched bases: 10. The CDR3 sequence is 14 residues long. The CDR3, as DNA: TGTGCCAGCCCACTTGGGCAGGGGGAAAACACCATATATTTT. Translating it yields CASPLGQGENTIYF. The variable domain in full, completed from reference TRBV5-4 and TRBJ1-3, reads ETGVTQSPTHLIKTRGQQVTLRCSSQSGHNTVSWYQQALGQGPQFIFQYYREEENGRGNFPPRFSGLQFPNYSSELNVNALELDDSALYLCASPLGQGENTIYFGEGSWLTVV.

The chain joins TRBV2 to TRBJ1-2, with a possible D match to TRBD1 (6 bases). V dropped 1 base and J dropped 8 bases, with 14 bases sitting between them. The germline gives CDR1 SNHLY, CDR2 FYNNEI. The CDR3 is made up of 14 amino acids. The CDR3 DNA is TGTGCCAGCAGTGAAGGTAGACAGGCCGAGGGCTACACCTTC. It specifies CASSEGRQAEGYTF.

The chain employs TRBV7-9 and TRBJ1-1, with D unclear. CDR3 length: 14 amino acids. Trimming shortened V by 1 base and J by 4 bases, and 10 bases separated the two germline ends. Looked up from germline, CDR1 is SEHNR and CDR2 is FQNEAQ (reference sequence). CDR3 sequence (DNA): TGTGCCAGCAGCTTAGAGACGGGGAGCACTGAAGCTTTCTTT. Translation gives CASSLETGSTEAFF. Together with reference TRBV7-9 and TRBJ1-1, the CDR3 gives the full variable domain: DTGVSQNPRHKITKRGQNVTFRCDPISEHNRLYWYRQTLGQGPEFLTYFQNEAQLEKSRLLSDRFSAERPKGSFSTLEIQRTEQGDSAMYLCASSLETGSTEAFFGQGTRLTVV.

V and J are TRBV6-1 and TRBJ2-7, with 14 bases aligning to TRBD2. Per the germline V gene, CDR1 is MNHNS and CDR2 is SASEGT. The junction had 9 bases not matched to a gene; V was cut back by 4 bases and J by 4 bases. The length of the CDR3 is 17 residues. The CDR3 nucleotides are TGTGCCAGCAGTGCCCCATCGACTAGCGGGAGGGCATACGAGCAGTACTTC. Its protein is CASSAPSTSGRAYEQYF.

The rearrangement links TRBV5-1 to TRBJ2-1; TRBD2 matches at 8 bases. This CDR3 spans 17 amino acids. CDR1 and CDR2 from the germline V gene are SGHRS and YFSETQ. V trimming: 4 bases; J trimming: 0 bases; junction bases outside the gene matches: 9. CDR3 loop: CASSPGGQISSYNEQFF. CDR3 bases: TGCGCCAGCAGCCCGGGAGGGCAAATTAGCTCCTACAATGAGCAGTTCTTC.

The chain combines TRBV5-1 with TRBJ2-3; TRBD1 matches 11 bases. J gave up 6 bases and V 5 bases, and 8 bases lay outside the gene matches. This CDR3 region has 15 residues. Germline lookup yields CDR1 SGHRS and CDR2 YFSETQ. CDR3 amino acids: CASRAPGQGVDTQYF. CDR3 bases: TGCGCCAGCAGGGCACCGGGACAGGGGGTCGATACGCAGTATTTT.

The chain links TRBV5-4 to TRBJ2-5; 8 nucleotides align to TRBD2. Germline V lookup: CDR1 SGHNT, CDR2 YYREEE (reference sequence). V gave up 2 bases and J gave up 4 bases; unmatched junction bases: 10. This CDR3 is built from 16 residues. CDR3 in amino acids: CASSFGGEGLGETQYF. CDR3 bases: TGTGCCAGCAGCTTCGGGGGGGAGGGGCTGGGAGAGACCCAGTACTTC.

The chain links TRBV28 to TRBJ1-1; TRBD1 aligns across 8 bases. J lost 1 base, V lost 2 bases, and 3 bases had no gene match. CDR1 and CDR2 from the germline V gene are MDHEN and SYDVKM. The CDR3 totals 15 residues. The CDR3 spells CASSLGQGQNTEAFF. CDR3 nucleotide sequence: TGTGCCAGCAGTTTAGGACAGGGCCAGAACACTGAAGCTTTCTTT.

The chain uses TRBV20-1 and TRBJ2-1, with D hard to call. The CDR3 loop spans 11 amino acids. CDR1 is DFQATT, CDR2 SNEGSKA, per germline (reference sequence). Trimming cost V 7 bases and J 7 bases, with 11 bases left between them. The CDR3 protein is CSVRSKNEQFF. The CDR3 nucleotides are TGCAGTGTCCGCAGTAAGAATGAGCAGTTCTTC.

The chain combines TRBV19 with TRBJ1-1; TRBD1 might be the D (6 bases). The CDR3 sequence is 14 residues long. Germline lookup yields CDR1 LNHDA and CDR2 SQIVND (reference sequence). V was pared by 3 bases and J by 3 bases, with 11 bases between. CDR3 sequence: CASSIGGGYTEAFF. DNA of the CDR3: TGTGCCAGTAGTATTGGGGGCGGGTACACTGAAGCTTTCTTT.

CDR3 nucleotide sequence: TGTGCCACCAGCAGGGCGACAGGGGGTTTCTACGAGCAGTACTTC. Translation gives CATSRATGGFYEQYF. This chain links TRBV15 with TRBJ2-7; 9 positions match TRBD1. The ends lost 3 bases at V and 3 bases at J; junction bases unmatched: 6. Germline CDR1 is LNHNV and CDR2 is YYDKDF (reference sequence). This CDR3 contains 15 residues.

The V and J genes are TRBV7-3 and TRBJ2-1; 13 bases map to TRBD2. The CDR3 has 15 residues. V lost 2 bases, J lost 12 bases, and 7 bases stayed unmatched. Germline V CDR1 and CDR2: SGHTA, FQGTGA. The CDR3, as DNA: TGTGCCAGCAGCTTAGGAGGACTAGCGGGAGTTGGGCAGTTCTTC. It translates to CASSLGGLAGVGQFF.

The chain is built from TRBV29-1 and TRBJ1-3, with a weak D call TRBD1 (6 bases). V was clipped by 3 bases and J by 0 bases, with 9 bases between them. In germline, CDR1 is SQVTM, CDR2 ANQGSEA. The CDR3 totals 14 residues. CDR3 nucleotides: TGCAGCGTTGAGGGGGCCCTCTCTGGAAACACCATATATTTT. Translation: CSVEGALSGNTIYF.

CDR3 nucleotide sequence: TGTGCCAGCAGCTTCGAACCAATTACAGAGTCTGGGGCCAACGTCCTGACTTTC. Translation gives CASSFEPITESGANVLTF. V gene TRBV11-2 combines with J gene TRBJ2-6; D is unresolved. V lost 3 bases to trimming and J lost 1 base, with 16 bases between them. Germline CDR1 SGHAT, CDR2 FQNNGV. CDR3 length: 18 residues.

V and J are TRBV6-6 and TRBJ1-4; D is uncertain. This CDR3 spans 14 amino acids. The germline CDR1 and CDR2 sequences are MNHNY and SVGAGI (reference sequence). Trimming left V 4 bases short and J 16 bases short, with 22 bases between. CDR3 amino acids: CASSSPKTPGVRFF. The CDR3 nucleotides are TGTGCCAGCAGTTCTCCGAAAACTCCGGGAGTCAGGTTTTTT.

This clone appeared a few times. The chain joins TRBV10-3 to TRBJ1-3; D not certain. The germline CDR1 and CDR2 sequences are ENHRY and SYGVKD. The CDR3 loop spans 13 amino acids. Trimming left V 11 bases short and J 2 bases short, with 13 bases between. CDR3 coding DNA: TGTGCCTATGCGCCCATCCCTGGAAACACCATATATTTT. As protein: CAYAPIPGNTIYF.